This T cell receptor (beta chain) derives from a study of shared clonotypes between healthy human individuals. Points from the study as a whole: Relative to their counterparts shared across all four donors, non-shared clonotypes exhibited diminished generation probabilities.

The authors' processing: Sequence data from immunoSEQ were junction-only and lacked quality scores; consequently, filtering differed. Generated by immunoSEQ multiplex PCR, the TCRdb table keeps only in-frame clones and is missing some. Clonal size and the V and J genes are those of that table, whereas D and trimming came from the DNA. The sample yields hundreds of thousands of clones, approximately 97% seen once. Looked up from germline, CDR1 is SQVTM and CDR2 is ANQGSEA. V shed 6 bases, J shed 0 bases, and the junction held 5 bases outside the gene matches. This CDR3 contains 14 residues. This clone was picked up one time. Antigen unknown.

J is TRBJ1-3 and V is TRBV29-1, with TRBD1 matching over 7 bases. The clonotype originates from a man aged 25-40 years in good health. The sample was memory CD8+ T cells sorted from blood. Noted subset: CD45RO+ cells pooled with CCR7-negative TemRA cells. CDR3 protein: CSVATGDSGNTIYF. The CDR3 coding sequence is TGCAGCGTCGCCACAGGGGACTCTGGAAACACCATATATTTT.